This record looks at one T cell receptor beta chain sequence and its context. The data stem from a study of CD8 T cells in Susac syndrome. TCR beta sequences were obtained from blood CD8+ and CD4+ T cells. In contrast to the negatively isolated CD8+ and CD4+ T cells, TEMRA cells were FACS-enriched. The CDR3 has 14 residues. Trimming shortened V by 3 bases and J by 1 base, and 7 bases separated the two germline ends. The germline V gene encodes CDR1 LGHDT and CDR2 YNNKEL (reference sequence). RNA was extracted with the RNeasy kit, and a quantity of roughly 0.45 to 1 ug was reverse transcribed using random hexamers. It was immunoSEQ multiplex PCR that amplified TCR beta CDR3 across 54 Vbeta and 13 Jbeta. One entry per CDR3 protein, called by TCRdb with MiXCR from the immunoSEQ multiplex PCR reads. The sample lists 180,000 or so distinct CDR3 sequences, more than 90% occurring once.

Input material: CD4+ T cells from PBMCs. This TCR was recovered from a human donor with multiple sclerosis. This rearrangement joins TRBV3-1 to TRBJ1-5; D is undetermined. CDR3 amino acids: CASSQGLSNQPQHF. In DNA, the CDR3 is TGTGCCAGCAGCCAGGGGTTGAGCAATCAGCCCCAGCATTTT.